This note documents a single T cell receptor beta chain sequence. Its specificity is not known. It may be a read error: a sequence one base away is much more abundant. This entry belongs to a study of T cells in Graves' hyperthyroidism and ophthalmopathy. The ends were cut back, 2 bases at V and 8 bases at J, with 9 bases in the middle. This CDR3 comprises 12 residues. General observations from the study: Most expanded thyroid clonotypes above 0.001 recurred in blood.

RNA transcripts provided the source from which TCR beta CDR3 regions were amplified. HTBI primers were used for first-round RT-PCR of the TCR CDR3. A single record per CDR3 protein comes from TCRdb applying MiXCR to the multiplex PCR reads. There are under 750,000 distinct CDR3 sequences in the sample; under 20% occur only once, and over 15% lies in the top ten. This sequence was found in a woman aged 45-59 years with Graves' hyperthyroidism that later progressed to Graves' ophthalmopathy. Sequencing was performed on blood. The chain links TRBV12-3 or TRBV12-4 to TRBJ1-2, with D unresolved. CDR3 sequence (DNA): TGTGCCAGCAGTTTAACGCTGGCGGGCTACACCTTC. Translating gives CASSLTLAGYTF.